This T cell receptor beta chain was observed in a study of OX40 agonist ivuxolimab in advanced cancers. Background on the study: Mean age approximately 66 years, range about 23 to 80; around 80% male.

Libraries were prepared by immunoSEQ multiplex PCR; TCRdb keeps only in-frame clonotypes and omits some of them. The table records about 60,000 clones, 70% to 90% of them present only once. Study outcomes and limitations: Low normalized T-cell clonal expansion also characterized some of the nonresponders.

This CDR3 contains 14 residues. J was trimmed by 4 bases and V by 8 bases; bases with no gene match: 6. CDR1 and CDR2 from the germline V gene are MNHEY and SMNVEV (reference sequence). Details on this clone: Its antigen remains unidentified.

Blood specimens came from baseline, cycle 4 day 1, and cycle 7 day 1. The chain links TRBV27 to TRBJ1-5; the match to TRBD1 covers 9 bases. The receptor's source is an adult with an advanced solid tumor such as melanoma, head and neck, liver or kidney cancer. Sequencing was performed on CD4+ or CD8+ T cells sorted from blood, taken in a trial of the OX40 agonist ivuxolimab. CDR3 sequence: CASGGQGWNQPQHF. Here the CDR3 DNA reads TGTGCCAGCGGGGGACAGGGATGGAATCAGCCCCAGCATTTT.